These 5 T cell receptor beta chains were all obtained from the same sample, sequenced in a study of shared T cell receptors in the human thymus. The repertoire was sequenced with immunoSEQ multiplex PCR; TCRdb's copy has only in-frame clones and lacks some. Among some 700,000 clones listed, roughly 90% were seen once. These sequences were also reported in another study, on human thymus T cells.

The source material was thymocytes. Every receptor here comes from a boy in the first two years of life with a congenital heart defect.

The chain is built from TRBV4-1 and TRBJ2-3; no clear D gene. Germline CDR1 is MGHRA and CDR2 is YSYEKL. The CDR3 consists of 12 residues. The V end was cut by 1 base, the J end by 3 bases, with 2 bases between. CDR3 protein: CASSQVTDTQYF. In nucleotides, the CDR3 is TGCGCCAGCAGCCAAGTAACAGATACGCAGTATTTT.

CDR3 DNA: TGTGCCAGCAGCTTGAGACAGGGCTTTAATGAAAAACTGTTTTTT. Translating it yields CASSLRQGFNEKLFF. The rearrangement joins TRBV5-6 to TRBJ1-4; 7 nucleotides agree with TRBD1. CDR3 length equals 15 residues. Trimming cost V 1 base and J 4 bases; bases outside gene matches: 4. The germline V gene encodes CDR1 SGHDT and CDR2 YYEEEE.

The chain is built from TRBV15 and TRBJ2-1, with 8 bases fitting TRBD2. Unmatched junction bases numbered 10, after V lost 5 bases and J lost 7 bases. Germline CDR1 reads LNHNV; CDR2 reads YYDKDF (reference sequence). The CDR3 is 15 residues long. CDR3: CATSRGGRARNEQFF. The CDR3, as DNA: TGTGCCACCAGCCGCGGGGGGAGGGCCAGGAATGAGCAGTTCTTC. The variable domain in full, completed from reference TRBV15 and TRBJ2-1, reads DAMVIQNPRYQVTQFGKPVTLSCSQTLNHNVMYWYQQKSSQAPKLLFHYYDKDFNNEADTPDNFQSRRPNTSFCFLDIRSPGLGDTAMYLCATSRGGRARNEQFFGPGTRLTVL.

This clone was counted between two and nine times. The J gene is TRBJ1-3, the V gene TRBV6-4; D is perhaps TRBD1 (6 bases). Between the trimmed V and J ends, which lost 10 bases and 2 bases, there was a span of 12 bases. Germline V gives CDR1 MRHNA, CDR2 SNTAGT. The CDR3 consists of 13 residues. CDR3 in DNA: TGTGCCACTCTACAGGGAACTGGAAACACCATATATTTT. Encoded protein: CATLQGTGNTIYF.

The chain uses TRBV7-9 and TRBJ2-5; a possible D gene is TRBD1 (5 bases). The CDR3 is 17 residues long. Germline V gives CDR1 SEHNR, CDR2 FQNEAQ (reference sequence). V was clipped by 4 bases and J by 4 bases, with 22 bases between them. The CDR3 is CASSYTTRAGLGETQYF. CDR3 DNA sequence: TGTGCCAGCAGCTATACTACCCGGGCAGGGTTAGGAGAGACCCAGTACTTC.